This T cell receptor beta chain was identified in a study of Graves' ophthalmopathy and Graves' hyperthyroidism. RNA served as the template for amplifying TCR beta CDR3 regions. Amplification began with first-round RT-PCR using HTBI primers, then second-round multiplex PCR was performed. MiXCR, applied by TCRdb to the multiplex PCR reads, yields one record per CDR3 protein. Of hundreds of thousands of distinct CDR3 sequences in the sample, about 44% were seen once. The V end was cut by 2 bases, the J end by 4 bases, with 8 bases between. The CDR3 runs to 13 residues. Germline V CDR1 and CDR2: LGHNA, YSLEER.

The specimen sequenced was peripheral blood. J is TRBJ1-1 and V is TRBV4-3; D is ambiguous. The sequence derives from an adult man with Graves' ophthalmopathy. The CDR3: CASSQWAGTEAFF. As DNA, the CDR3 is TGCGCCAGCAGCCAATGGGCAGGCACTGAAGCTTTCTTT.